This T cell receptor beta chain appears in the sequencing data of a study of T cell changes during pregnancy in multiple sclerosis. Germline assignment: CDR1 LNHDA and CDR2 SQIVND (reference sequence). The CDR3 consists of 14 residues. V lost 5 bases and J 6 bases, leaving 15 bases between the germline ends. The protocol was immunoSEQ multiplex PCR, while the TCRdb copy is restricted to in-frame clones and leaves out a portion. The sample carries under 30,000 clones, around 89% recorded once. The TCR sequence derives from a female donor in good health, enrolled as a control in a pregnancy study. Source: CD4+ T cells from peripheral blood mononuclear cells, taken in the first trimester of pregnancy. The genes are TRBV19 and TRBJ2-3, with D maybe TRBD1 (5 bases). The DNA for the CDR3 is TGTGCCAGTAGTCCCACCCTGACAGCTGATACGCAGTATTTT. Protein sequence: CASSPTLTADTQYF.